The rows below give T cell receptor beta chains drawn from one sample of a study of graft-versus-host responses after intestinal transplantation. Clones were sequenced by immunoSEQ multiplex PCR, and TCRdb holds only the in-frame ones, with some missing. The data show some 9,300 clones, around 91% seen once. The sequenced sample was PBMCs, obtained approximately 47 days after intestinal transplant. The receptor source for this set is a human patient who received an intestinal transplant, so some T cells may come from the graft donor. Each CDR3 is given with its conserved first and last residue. The D gene is left open where the match is weak. Not all rows give a size; the values are once, few, many and, for expanded clones, a class.

-,TRBV2,-,TRBJ2-1,TGTGCCAGCAGTCCACAGGGTACGAATGAGCAGTTCTTC,CASSPQGTNEQFF
-,TRBV4-1,-,TRBJ2-7,TGCGCCAGCAGCCAAGAGGTAGGAATCAGCTCCTACGAGCAGTACTTC,CASSQEVGISSYEQYF
-,TRBV7-6,TRBD1,TRBJ2-3,TGTGCCAGCAGCTTAGGACAGGGCCCAGATACGCAGTATTTT,CASSLGQGPDTQYF
-,TRBV6-5,-,TRBJ1-2,TGTGCCAGCAGCACCCCCAGAGACTATGGCTACACCTTC,CASSTPRDYGYTF
-,TRBV11-3,TRBD2,TRBJ2-3,TGTGCCAGCAGCGCCAGAGCGGGAGGGGAGGGAAGTACGCAGTATTTT,CASSARAGGEGSTQYF
-,TRBV2,-,TRBJ1-1,TGTGCCAGCCGTATGGGGGGATCCCACATGAACACTGAAGCTTTCTTT,CASRMGGSHMNTEAFF
-,TRBV9,-,TRBJ1-4,TGTGCCAGCAGCGTAGGCAGGGAATCCCCCAGTAGGGAAAAACTGTTTTTT,CASSVGRESPSREKLFF
-,TRBV6-1,-,TRBJ1-5,TGTGCCAGCAGTCCCCGGGACACAAGAAATCAGCCCCAGCATTTT,CASSPRDTRNQPQHF
once,TRBV11-2,TRBD2,TRBJ2-2,TGTGCCATCCTTCGGGGGGAGAACACCGGGGAGCTGTTTTTT,CAILRGENTGELFF
-,TRBV27,-,TRBJ2-5,TGTGCCAGCAGTTTGTTAGGGACTTCTCAAGAGACCCAGTACTTC,CASSLLGTSQETQYF
once,TRBV19,-,TRBJ2-7,TGTGCCAGTCCTAGGGGACCAAACGTCGAGCAGTACTTC,CASPRGPNVEQYF
-,TRBV2,TRBD2,TRBJ2-7,TGTGCCAGCAGCGACACCGGGACTAGATACGAGCAGTACTTC,CASSDTGTRYEQYF
-,TRBV29-1,TRBD1,TRBJ2-2,TGCAGCGTTGGGGGTGGGACAGGCCTCATCGGGGAGCTGTTTTTT,CSVGGGTGLIGELFF
-,TRBV6-1,-,TRBJ1-1,TGTGCCACCGACATGACAGCCATGAACACTGAAGCTTTCTTT,CATDMTAMNTEAFF
-,TRBV5-6,TRBD1,TRBJ2-7,TGTGCCAGCAGCTCGGGACAGGGACTCTCCTCAGCCTACGAGCAGTACTTC,CASSSGQGLSSAYEQYF